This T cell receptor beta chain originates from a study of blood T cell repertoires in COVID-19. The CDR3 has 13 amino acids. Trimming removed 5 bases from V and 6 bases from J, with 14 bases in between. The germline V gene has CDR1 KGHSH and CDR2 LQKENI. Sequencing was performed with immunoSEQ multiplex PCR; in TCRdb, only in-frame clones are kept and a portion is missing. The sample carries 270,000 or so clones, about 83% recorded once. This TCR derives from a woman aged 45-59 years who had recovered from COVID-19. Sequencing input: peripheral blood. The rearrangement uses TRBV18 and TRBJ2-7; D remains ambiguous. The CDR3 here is CASSSQPRGEQYF. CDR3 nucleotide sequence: TGTGCCAGCTCATCACAACCCCGCGGCGAGCAGTACTTC.